Each of the 3 T cell receptor beta chains below was sequenced from the same sample in a study of shared clonotypes between healthy human individuals (dated by TCRdb to about 2020). Libraries were built with the immunoSEQ multiplex PCR assay. As stored in TCRdb, this immuneACCESS dataset retains in-frame rearrangements with V and J assigned. A fraction of the clones does not appear; measured against another copy, unresolved V genes explain less than half of the discrepancy, and the remainder lacks a known reason. The sample table shows more than 2,000,000 clones, and approximately 92% are seen once. Under 0.15% of the sample is in the top ten clones. The sequenced sample was naive CD4+ T cells sorted from blood. Interpreted using the paper, the cell subset or site label stands for: CD45RA+ positively selected. These receptor sequences come from a man in his late teens or twenties in good health.

The chain uses TRBV11-2 and TRBJ2-3, with TRBD1 matching 9 bases. There are 16 residues in the CDR3. Germline V gene data show CDR1 as SGHAT and CDR2 as FQNNGV. V lost 6 bases to trimming and J lost 4 bases; unmatched junction nucleotides: 11. CDR3 region: CASRGQGGEYPDTQYF. In DNA form, the CDR3 reads TGTGCCAGCAGGGGACAGGGAGGGGAATATCCAGATACGCAGTATTTT.

The chain joins TRBV30 to TRBJ1-3; 8 bases line up with TRBD1. CDR1 GTSNPN and CDR2 SVGIG come from the germline V gene (reference sequence). The CDR3 loop spans 15 amino acids. V gave up 4 bases and J gave up 4 bases; unmatched junction bases: 9. The CDR3 DNA reads TGTGCCTGGATCCCTCAGACAGGGGCAGGAAACACCATATATTTT. Protein product: CAWIPQTGAGNTIYF.

CDR3 nucleotide sequence: TGTGCCAGCAGCTTAGAAACAGGGGGCTCCTACGAGCAGTACTTC. This gives the protein CASSLETGGSYEQYF. The chain combines TRBV11-3 with TRBJ2-7; 8 nucleotides agree with TRBD1. The CDR3 extends over 15 amino acids. The V gene's germline CDR1 is SGHNT and CDR2 YENEEA. V shed 0 bases, J shed 0 bases, and the junction held 1 base outside the gene matches.